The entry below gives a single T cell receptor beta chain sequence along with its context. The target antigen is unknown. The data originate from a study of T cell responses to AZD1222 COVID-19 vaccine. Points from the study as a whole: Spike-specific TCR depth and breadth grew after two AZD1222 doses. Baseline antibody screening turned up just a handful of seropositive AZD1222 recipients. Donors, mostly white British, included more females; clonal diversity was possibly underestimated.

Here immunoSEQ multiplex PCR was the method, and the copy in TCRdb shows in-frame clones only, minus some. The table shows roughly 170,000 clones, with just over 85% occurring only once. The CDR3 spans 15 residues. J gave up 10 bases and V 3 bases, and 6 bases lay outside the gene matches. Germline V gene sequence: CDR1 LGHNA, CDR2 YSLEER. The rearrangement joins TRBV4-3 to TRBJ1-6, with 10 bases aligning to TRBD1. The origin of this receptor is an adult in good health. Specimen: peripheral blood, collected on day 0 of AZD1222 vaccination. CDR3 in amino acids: CASSQARDRGSPLHF. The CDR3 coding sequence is TGCGCCAGCAGCCAGGCCCGGGACAGGGGCTCACCCCTCCACTTT.